This T cell receptor beta chain was sequenced for a study of long-term antiretroviral therapy in people with HIV. Germline V gene data show CDR1 as SGHTA and CDR2 as FQGNSA. This CDR3 has 17 amino acids. With 1 base removed from V and 2 bases from J, the gap between germline ends came to 15 bases. Survey-level immunoSEQ v3.0 assays were run. Clones were read by immunoSEQ multiplex PCR, and TCRdb kept only the in-frame ones, dropping some. The table has more than 20,000 clones, 70% to 85% seen once. Study-wide findings and caveats: HIV repertoire CDR3 lengths ranged less widely than those of controls.

About this clone: Its target is not known.

The chain joins TRBV7-2 to TRBJ1-5, with TRBD1 as a possible D gene (5 bases). Sequenced here: unsorted PBMCs, sampled 0.5 years after starting antiretroviral therapy. The receptor was derived from a man between 18 and 29 years old with HIV. CDR3 in amino acids: CASSLVVLRVGNQPQHF. The CDR3 region has the DNA TGTGCCAGCAGCTTAGTGGTCCTCAGGGTGGGCAATCAGCCCCAGCATTTT. Complete variable domain (other parts from reference TRBV7-2 and TRBJ1-5): GAGVSQSPSNKVTEKGKDVELRCDPISGHTALYWYRQSLGQGLEFLIYFQGNSAPDKSGLPSDRFSAERTGGSVSTLTIQRTQQEDSAVYLCASSLVVLRVGNQPQHFGDGTRLSIL.